This entry concerns a single TCR beta chain. Its antigen remains undetermined. The record has no base qualities; no much larger clone is one base away. This sample is part of a study of blood T cell repertoires in COVID-19 (dated by TCRdb to about 2020). About the investigation overall: Collaborator samples came from the United States, Italy and Spain and covered acute and convalescent phases of COVID-19. Where available, HLA class I and class II types were taken from metadata supplied by the sample provider and were not determined by assay-based typing. The samples were drawn from two sources: the first 160 participants of the ongoing ImmuneRACE study, and 1,200 or so subjects contributed by 6 global collaborators. A freely available public database, intended as a resource for researchers studying the immune response to SARS-CoV-2, is where the repertoires were released. A de-identified subject ID, COVID-19 status, age in years and sex were almost always included in the sample metadata. The dataset comprised deeply sampled blood TCRbeta repertoires from subjects exposed to, actively infected with, or recovered from COVID-19. The prospective study material was composed of cDNA or gDNA derived from T cells, B-cell-depleted T cells, or PBMCs.

The full study reports these points: The quantity of clinical and demographic metadata differed by source and by participant and was supplied without curation.

TCRbeta CDR3 regions were amplified from genomic DNA using the immunoSEQ Assay, a bias-controlled multiplex PCR. The original pipeline was this. Within the assay, amplification of reference gene primers was used to estimate how many nucleated cells each sample contained. To quantify the absolute abundance of each unique TCRbeta CDR3 rearrangement, sequence reads were collapsed and filtered. Productive Simpson clonality was computed per sample as the square root of Simpson's diversity index over productive rearrangements. TCRdb mirrors the immuneACCESS table, restricted to in-frame sequences. Some clones are absent from its copies; in checked studies, under half trace to an unresolved V gene, and the reason for the others is unknown. That table is the source of V, J and clone size, and D and trimming were worked out from the DNA. For this sample there are about 140,000 clones; 84% appear just once. 5% to 7% of the sample is taken by the ten largest.

Enrolling through a virtual design, the prospective study's participants ranged in age from about 18 to 100 years and lived across roughly 24 United States geographic areas. Cohort assignment in the prospective study relied on participant-reported clinical history from a screening survey and a study questionnaire. Each participant in the prospective study had whole blood, serum and a nasopharyngeal or oropharyngeal swab collected by mobile phlebotomists. Participants in the prospective study had the option to provide additional blood draws and questionnaires over a roughly 2-month period. Before DNA extraction, blood samples from the prospective study were shipped at room temperature or frozen. Trimming costs V 4 bases and J 1 base, and their ends lie 4 bases apart. The germline V gene (reference sequence) sets CDR1 to LNHDA and CDR2 to SQIVND. Including cysteine and phenylalanine, the CDR3 has 12 amino acids. Only CDR3 DNA remains: 36 bases, in frame from the first base.

The TCR sequence derives from a man aged 35-49 years with acute COVID-19. The rearrangement joined TRBV19 to TRBJ1-2; the D gene lacks a confident call. Specimen: PBMCs or T cells enriched from blood (not recorded which). The DNA is as follows: TGTGCCAGTAGTAACGGTAACTATGGCTACACCTTC. It encodes CASSNGNYGYTF.